In this sample, the clone carrying this TCR beta chain turned up a few times. Its cognate antigen is unknown. Treatment in this sample: oral pan-JAK inhibitor, 5-10 mg twice daily. The sample comes from a study of CD8+ T cells in alopecia areata. In the study overall: Treatment of the treated patients consisted of oral tofacitinib, 5 to 10 mg twice daily.

Reverse transcribed after extraction, RNA yielded cDNA as the sequencing template. Profiling relied on immunoSEQ multiplex PCR, and the TCRdb table lists in-frame clones only, not all of them. The data show over 150,000 clones, 55% to 70% seen once. Study-wide results and limits: Affected scalp, especially in alopecia totalis/universalis, had a higher clonality than normal scalp did.

Germline V gene data show CDR1 as LGHNA and CDR2 as YNFKEQ. The CDR3 totals 13 residues. Trimming took off 5 bases at V and 2 bases at J, with 9 bases between the two ends. This receptor was obtained from a human donor with alopecia areata. The specimen was CD4+ T cells sorted from blood, collected at week 4, from a patient treated with tofacitinib. The rearrangement uses TRBV4-2 and TRBJ2-5; unclear D gene. CDR3 bases: TGTGCCAGCAGCGGATCTGATCAAGAGACCCAGTACTTC. Translating it yields CASSGSDQETQYF.